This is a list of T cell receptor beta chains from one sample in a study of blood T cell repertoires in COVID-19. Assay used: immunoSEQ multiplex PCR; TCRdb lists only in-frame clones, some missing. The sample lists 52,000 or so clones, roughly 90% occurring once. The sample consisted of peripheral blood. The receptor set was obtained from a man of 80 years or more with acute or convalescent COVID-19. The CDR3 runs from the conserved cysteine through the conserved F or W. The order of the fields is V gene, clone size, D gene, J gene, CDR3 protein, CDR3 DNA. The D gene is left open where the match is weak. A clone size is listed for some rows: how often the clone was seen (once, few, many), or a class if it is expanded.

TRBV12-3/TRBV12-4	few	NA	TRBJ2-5	CASSSAGMETQYF	TGTGCCAGCAGTTCGGCAGGGATGGAGACCCAGTACTTC
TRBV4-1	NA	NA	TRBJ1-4	CASSQDRSAKEKLFF	TGCGCCAGCAGCCAAGATAGAAGCGCCAAAGAAAAACTGTTTTTT
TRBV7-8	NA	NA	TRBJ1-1	CASYRTRDTEAFF	TGTGCCAGTTACAGAACGCGGGACACTGAAGCTTTCTTT
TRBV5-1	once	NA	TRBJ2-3	CASSSGLGSSTDTQYF	TGCGCCAGCAGCTCGGGACTTGGTTCTAGCACAGATACGCAGTATTTT
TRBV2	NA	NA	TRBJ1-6	CAGRRQSSYNSPLHF	TGTGCCGGACGCCGACAGAGCTCCTATAATTCACCCCTCCACTTT
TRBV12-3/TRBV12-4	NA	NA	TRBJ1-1	CASSKGGFTEAFF	TGTGCCAGCAGTAAAGGGGGTTTCACTGAAGCTTTCTTT
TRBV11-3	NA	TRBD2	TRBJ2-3	CASSSRTSGADTQYF	TGTGCCAGCAGCTCGAGGACTAGCGGGGCAGATACGCAGTATTTT
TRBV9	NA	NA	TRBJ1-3	CASSVGTGSGNTIYF	TGTGCCAGCAGCGTAGGAACAGGGTCTGGAAACACCATATATTTT
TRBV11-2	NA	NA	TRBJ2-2	CASSFQGPTGELFF	TGTGCCAGCAGCTTCCAGGGGCCCACCGGGGAGCTGTTTTTT
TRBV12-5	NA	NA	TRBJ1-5	CASGLVQGVQPQHF	TGTGCTAGTGGTTTGGTACAGGGAGTTCAGCCCCAGCATTTT
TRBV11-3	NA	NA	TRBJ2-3	CASSLHTDTQYF	TGTGCCAGCAGCTTACACACAGATACGCAGTATTTT
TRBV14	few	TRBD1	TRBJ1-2	CASSQVGTGPYGYTF	TGTGCCAGCAGCCAAGTAGGGACAGGCCCCTATGGCTACACCTTC
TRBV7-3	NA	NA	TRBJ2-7	CASSKGYSYEQYF	TGTGCCAGCAGCAAGGGGTACTCCTACGAGCAGTACTTC
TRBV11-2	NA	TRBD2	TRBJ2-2	CASSKGLAGVPGELFF	TGTGCCAGCAGCAAGGGACTAGCGGGGGTACCCGGGGAGCTGTTTTTT
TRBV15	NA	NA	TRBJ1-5	CATSPKWTVNQPQHF	TGTGCCACCAGCCCTAAGTGGACAGTTAATCAGCCCCAGCATTTT
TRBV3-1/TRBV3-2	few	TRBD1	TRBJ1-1	CASSQDRLQQGDTEAFF	TGTGCCAGCAGCCAAGATAGATTGCAACAGGGGGACACTGAAGCTTTCTTT
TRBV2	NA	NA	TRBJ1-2	CASSDRGAYGYTF	TGTGCCAGCAGTGACAGGGGCGCCTATGGCTACACCTTC
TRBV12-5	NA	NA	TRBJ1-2	CASGLRQDYGYTF	TGTGCTAGTGGTTTGAGGCAGGACTATGGCTACACCTTC
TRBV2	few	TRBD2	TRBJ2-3	CASSVERGGPDTQYF	TGTGCCAGCAGTGTGGAGCGGGGGGGCCCAGATACGCAGTATTTT
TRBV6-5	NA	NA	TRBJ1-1	CASRSAGTEAFF	TGTGCCAGCAGGTCAGCAGGCACTGAAGCTTTCTTT
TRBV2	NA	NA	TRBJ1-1	CASSTELNTEAFF	TGTGCCAGCAGTACAGAACTGAACACTGAAGCTTTCTTT
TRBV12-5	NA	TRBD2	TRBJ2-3	CASVPLAGGPVNTQYF	TGTGCTAGTGTCCCCTTAGCGGGGGGGCCGGTTAATACGCAGTATTTT
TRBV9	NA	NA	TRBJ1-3	CASSSSSGGLSGNTIYF	TGTGCCAGCAGCTCCTCCTCGGGGGGGCTCTCTGGAAACACCATATATTTT
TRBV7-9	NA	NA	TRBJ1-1	CASNYNAVTPEAFF	TGTGCCAGCAACTATAACGCGGTGACCCCTGAAGCTTTCTTT
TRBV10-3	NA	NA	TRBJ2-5	CAINLRLRETQYF	TGTGCCATCAATCTGAGACTTAGAGAGACCCAGTACTTC
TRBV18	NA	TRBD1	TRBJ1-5	CASSSDREQPQHF	TGTGCCAGCTCATCGGACAGGGAACAGCCCCAGCATTTT
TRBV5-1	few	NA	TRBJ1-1	CASSLLGGSEAFF	TGCGCCAGCAGCTTGCTAGGGGGTTCAGAAGCTTTCTTT